The entry below gives a single T cell receptor beta chain sequence along with its context. Its antigen is currently unknown. The data were obtained in a study of cytomegalovirus exposure and HLA in healthy donors. Study summary: Among several hundred genotyped donors, more than 65% fell in the Caucasian-associated ancestry cluster. Study-wide findings and caveats: Among the CMV-associated chains, three were confirmed in vitro as specific for CMV antigens.

PCR primers comprised 60 Vbeta and 13 Jbeta primers. The repertoire was sequenced with immunoSEQ multiplex PCR; TCRdb's copy has only in-frame clones and lacks some. The table shows around 190,000 clones, with over 75% occurring only once. Trimming left V 5 bases short and J 2 bases short, with 21 bases between. Germline CDR1 reads SGHVS; CDR2 reads FQNEAQ. CDR3 length equals 17 residues. The genes are TRBV7-8 and TRBJ1-1, with D perhaps matching TRBD1 (6 bases). The sequence came from a woman in her fifties or sixties in good health and CMV-seronegative. The sequenced sample was PBMCs. The CDR3 DNA sequence: TGTGCCAGCAGCCCCAGTTGGGGGGGCCTAAAAAACACTGAAGCTTTCTTT. This sequence encodes CASSPSWGGLKNTEAFF.